The rows below give T cell receptor beta chains drawn from one sample of a study of cytomegalovirus exposure and HLA in healthy donors. Clones were sequenced by immunoSEQ multiplex PCR, and TCRdb holds only the in-frame ones, with some missing. The sample consists of hundreds of thousands of clones, less than 95% of them appearing once. Sequenced: PBMCs. Receptors were obtained from a woman in her twenties or thirties in good health and CMV-seronegative. The CDR3 runs from the conserved cysteine through the conserved F or W. D genes are given only for firm matches. For some rows the clone size is stated as once, few or many, or as a class when expanded; others skip it.

>16|.|TRBJ2-7|TRBV4-3|.
TGCGCCAGCAGCCAAGCGGTAAGCTCTACGTTCTACGAGCAGTACTTC
CASSQAVSSTFYEQYF
>16|.|TRBJ2-3|TRBV5-6|.
TGTGCCAGCAGCTTGGCGGTGGCTCTCAAGGGCGATACGCAGTATTTT
CASSLAVALKGDTQYF
>16|.|TRBJ2-1|TRBV5-1|TRBD1
TGCGCCAGCAGCCCCGGGACAGGGGTCATCCTAAGTGAGCAGTTCTTC
CASSPGTGVILSEQFF
>14|.|TRBJ2-7|TRBV2|TRBD1
TGTGCCAGTGTGATGGGCGGACAGGGACACGAGCAGTACTTC
CASVMGGQGHEQYF
>13|.|TRBJ2-7|TRBV6-5|.
TGTGCCAGCAGTTACGGGACTGACTACGAGCAGTACTTC
CASSYGTDYEQYF
>17|.|TRBJ2-5|TRBV7-7|TRBD2
TGTGCCAGCAGCTTAGGAGGACTAGCGGGATTAGGAGAGACCCAGTACTTC
CASSLGGLAGLGETQYF
>14|once|TRBJ2-7|TRBV6-5|TRBD2
TGTGCCAGCCGAAGCGGGATCGGCGACTACGAGCAGTACTTC
CASRSGIGDYEQYF
>15|.|TRBJ1-1|TRBV29-1|TRBD1
TGCAGCGTTCAGGGGGGGAAAGGGATGAACACTGAAGCTTTCTTT
CSVQGGKGMNTEAFF
>15|.|TRBJ2-3|TRBV15|.
TGTGCCACCAGCAGAGTTAGGGGCCTGAGAGATACGCAGTATTTT
CATSRVRGLRDTQYF
>15|.|TRBJ2-7|TRBV7-8|TRBD2
TGTGCCAGCAGCTTACGGCGGGAGGGGTCCTACGAGCAGTACTTC
CASSLRREGSYEQYF
>15|once|TRBJ2-5|TRBV30|TRBD2
TGTGCCTGGAGTCTAGCGGGAAATCGGGGAGAGACCCAGTACTTC
CAWSLAGNRGETQYF
>15|.|TRBJ2-7|TRBV29-1|TRBD2
TGCAGCGTGGTTACTAGCGGGAGGGCAAGCTACGAGCAGTACTTC
CSVVTSGRASYEQYF
>12|.|TRBJ2-7|TRBV29-1|.
TGCAGCGTTACAGGGACCTCCTACGAGCAGTACTTC
CSVTGTSYEQYF
>16|.|TRBJ2-1|TRBV15|TRBD2
TGTGCCACCAGCAACACCGGGACTAGCGGTTACAATGAGCAGTTCTTC
CATSNTGTSGYNEQFF
>13|.|TRBJ2-7|TRBV9|.
TGTGCCAGCAGCCCCAGATGGGGGTTTGAGCAGTACTTC
CASSPRWGFEQYF
>12|.|TRBJ2-5|TRBV29-1|.
TGCAGCGTTGGACCGCAGCAAGAGACCCAGTACTTC
CSVGPQQETQYF
>14|.|TRBJ2-5|TRBV29-1|TRBD2
TGCAGCGTTGGGGAACGGGGGGGAGGCGAGACCCAGTACTTC
CSVGERGGGETQYF
>18|.|TRBJ2-5|TRBV5-1|TRBD2
TGCGCCAGCAGCTACCCGATCAGGGTAGCGGGCTACCAAGAGACCCAGTACTTC
CASSYPIRVAGYQETQYF